This passage covers 6 T cell receptor beta chains from one sample sequenced in a study of Graves' ophthalmopathy and Graves' hyperthyroidism. Amplifying from RNA transcripts, the study obtained TCR beta CDR3 regions. An opening RT-PCR round employed HTBI primers and preceded a second-round multiplex PCR. TCRdb fed the multiplex PCR reads into MiXCR, producing one record per CDR3 protein. The profile shows about 380,000 distinct CDR3 sequences, 15% to 17% of them singletons. The sequenced sample was peripheral blood. These receptors were collected from a woman between 18 and 29 years old with stable Graves' hyperthyroidism.

This clonotype was detected many times. The chain couples TRBV10-3 to TRBJ2-2, with D unclear. The V gene lost 4 bases and the J gene lost 1 base, with 4 bases spanning the gap. This CDR3 is 13 amino acids long. CDR1 and CDR2 (germline): ENHRY, SYGVKD. The CDR3 DNA is TGTGCCATCAGTGGTCTGAACACCGGGGAGCTGTTTTTT. Translating it yields CAISGLNTGELFF.

The V and J genes are TRBV12-3 or TRBV12-4 and TRBJ2-2; D perhaps matches TRBD2 (6 bases). This CDR3 region has 14 residues. Trimming stripped 6 bases from V and 5 bases from J, with 13 bases between. CDR3 loop: CASRRFGTTGELFF. As DNA, the CDR3 is TGTGCCAGCAGGAGGTTCGGGACTACCGGGGAGCTGTTTTTT.

The rearrangement joins TRBV6-1 to TRBJ1-1; 11 bases are a match to TRBD1. Germline CDR1 reads MNHNS; CDR2 reads SASEGT. The CDR3 sequence is 14 residues long. V was pared by 5 bases and J by 6 bases, with 5 bases of the junction left unmatched. CDR3 protein: CASSPRTGGSEAFF. CDR3 bases: TGTGCCAGCAGTCCCCGGACAGGGGGCTCTGAAGCTTTCTTT.

This clonotype has only one observation. The chain links TRBV24-1 to TRBJ2-3, with 9 bases identical to TRBD2. This CDR3 has 15 amino acids. CDR1 and CDR2 (germline): KGHDR, SFDVKD. The ends lost 4 bases at V and 3 bases at J; junction bases unmatched: 4. The CDR3, as DNA: TGTGCCACCAGTGAGGCGGGGGGGCCTACAGATACGCAGTATTTT. Amino acids: CATSEAGGPTDTQYF.

Ten or more counts support this clonotype. The chain recombines TRBV7-7 with TRBJ2-2; D unclear. The CDR3 is made up of 13 amino acids. CDR1 SSHAT and CDR2 FNYEAQ come from the germline V gene (reference sequence). V was pared by 11 bases and J by 4 bases, with 14 bases between. The CDR3 sequence: CACANTTTGELFF. The DNA for the CDR3 is TGTGCCTGTGCAAATACGACCACCGGGGAGCTGTTTTTT.

The rearrangement links TRBV4-1 to TRBJ1-1; D might be TRBD1 (5 bases). Trimming shortened V by 0 bases and J by 1 base, and 15 bases separated the two germline ends. CDR3 length: 17 amino acids. CDR1 and CDR2 (germline): MGHRA, YSYEKL. The CDR3 spells CASSQDQGGAENTEAFF. CDR3 coding DNA: TGCGCCAGCAGCCAAGATCAGGGAGGGGCAGAGAACACTGAAGCTTTCTTT.